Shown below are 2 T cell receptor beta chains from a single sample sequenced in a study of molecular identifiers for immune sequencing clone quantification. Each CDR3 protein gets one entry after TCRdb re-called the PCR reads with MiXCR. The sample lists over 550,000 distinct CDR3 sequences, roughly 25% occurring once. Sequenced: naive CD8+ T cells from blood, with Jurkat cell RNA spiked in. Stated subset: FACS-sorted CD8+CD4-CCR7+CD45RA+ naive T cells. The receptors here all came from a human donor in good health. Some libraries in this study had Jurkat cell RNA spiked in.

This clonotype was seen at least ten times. The CDR3 region has the DNA TGCAGCGTTGAAAACCGGGACTTCCAGCGGACCCAGTACTTC. It encodes CSVENRDFQRTQYF. The V gene is TRBV29-1, the J gene TRBJ2-5; TRBD2 might be the D (6 bases). Trimming left V 2 bases short and J 7 bases short, with 17 bases between. The V gene's germline CDR1 is SQVTM and CDR2 ANQGSEA. The CDR3 is made up of 14 amino acids. The whole variable domain, filled in from reference TRBV29-1 and TRBJ2-5, reads SAVISQKPSRDICQRGTSLTIQCQVDSQVTMMFWYRQQPGQSLTLIATANQGSEATYESGFVIDKFPISRPNLTFSTLTVSNMSPEDSSIYLCSVENRDFQRTQYFGPGTRLLVL.

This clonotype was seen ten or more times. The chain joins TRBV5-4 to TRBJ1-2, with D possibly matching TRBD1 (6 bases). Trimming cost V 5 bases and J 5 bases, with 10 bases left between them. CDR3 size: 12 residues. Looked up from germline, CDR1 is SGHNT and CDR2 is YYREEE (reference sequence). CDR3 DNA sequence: TGTGCCAGCAGTTCAGGACAGTATGGCTACACCTTC. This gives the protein CASSSGQYGYTF.